A selection of T cell receptor beta chains follows, all from one sample in a study of T cell responses to AZD1222 COVID-19 vaccine. Sequencing was performed with immunoSEQ multiplex PCR; in TCRdb, only in-frame clones are kept and a portion is missing. The sample carries 100,000 to 150,000 clones, approximately 91% recorded once. Sample: peripheral blood, taken 28 days after the second AZD1222 dose. The origin of the receptors is an adult who received the AZD1222 COVID-19 vaccine. Both conserved end residues are part of each CDR3. Each record gives: D gene, V gene, clone size, J gene, CDR3 protein, CDR3 DNA. D genes are given only for firm matches. Size values are once, few and many counts, or a class for expanded clones, and some rows have none.

>TRBD2|TRBV19|NA|TRBJ2-3
CASSLAGPSTDTQYF
TGTGCCAGTAGCCTAGCGGGGCCCAGCACAGATACGCAGTATTTT
>NA|TRBV24-1|NA|TRBJ2-5
CATSDPKRTAAETQYF
TGTGCCACCAGTGATCCGAAACGGACAGCGGCGGAGACCCAGTACTTC
>TRBD2|TRBV27|NA|TRBJ2-1
CASSWGLEQFF
TGTGCCAGCAGTTGGGGACTAGAGCAGTTCTTC
>TRBD2|TRBV6-5|NA|TRBJ2-1
CASSFFERERGEQFF
TGTGCCAGCAGTTTCTTCGAGCGGGAGAGGGGTGAGCAGTTCTTC
>TRBD2|TRBV2|NA|TRBJ2-1
CASTFRTGGGNEQFF
TGTGCCAGCACCTTCCGGACGGGGGGAGGGAATGAGCAGTTCTTC
>NA|TRBV20-1|few|TRBJ2-7
CSARLVHEQYF
TGCAGTGCTAGACTAGTCCACGAGCAGTACTTC
>NA|TRBV11-2|NA|TRBJ1-2
CASSLAALRGGPNYGYTF
TGTGCCAGCAGCTTAGCGGCTCTTAGGGGCGGACCTAACTATGGCTACACCTTC
>TRBD2|TRBV24-1|NA|TRBJ2-1
CATSEASGSTYNEQFF
TGTGCCACCAGTGAGGCTAGCGGGAGTACATACAATGAGCAGTTCTTC
>NA|TRBV20-1|NA|TRBJ1-2
CSARDPGYTF
TGCAGTGCTAGGGATCCGGGCTACACCTTC
>TRBD1|TRBV7-3|few|TRBJ2-1
CASSDPGGVHYNEQFF
TGTGCCAGCAGCGATCCAGGGGGCGTCCACTACAATGAGCAGTTCTTC
>TRBD2|TRBV4-1|NA|TRBJ2-1
CASSQAPGLADNEQFF
TGCGCCAGCAGCCAAGCCCCGGGACTAGCGGACAATGAGCAGTTCTTC
>TRBD2|TRBV5-4|NA|TRBJ2-1
CASSPGTSGSQFF
TGTGCCAGCAGCCCCGGGACTAGCGGGAGTCAGTTCTTC
>TRBD1|TRBV2|once|TRBJ1-2
CASRGTGGDYGYTF
TGTGCCAGCAGGGGGACAGGGGGCGACTATGGCTACACCTTC
>NA|TRBV12-3/TRBV12-4|NA|TRBJ1-5
CASRRGDQPQHF
TGTGCCAGCAGGCGGGGAGATCAGCCCCAGCATTTT
>TRBD2|TRBV14|NA|TRBJ2-3
CASSQHGGGSTDTQYF
TGTGCCAGCAGCCAACACGGGGGGGGATCCACAGATACGCAGTATTTT
>TRBD1|TRBV3-1/TRBV3-2|NA|TRBJ2-7
CASSQEWTGGAYEQYF
TGTGCCAGCAGCCAAGAATGGACAGGGGGTGCCTACGAGCAGTACTTC
>TRBD2|TRBV4-1|NA|TRBJ2-1
CASSPGLAGARVNEQFF
TGCGCCAGCAGCCCTGGACTAGCGGGAGCGAGGGTCAATGAGCAGTTCTTC
>NA|TRBV6-5|NA|TRBJ1-2
CASNKDFDYGYTF
TGTGCCAGCAACAAGGACTTCGACTATGGCTACACCTTC
>NA|TRBV3-1/TRBV3-2|NA|TRBJ1-1
CASSQWFTEAFF
TGTGCCAGCAGCCAATGGTTCACTGAAGCTTTCTTT
>NA|TRBV5-4|NA|TRBJ2-3
CASSSRPGGTDTQYF
TGTGCCAGCAGCTCAAGACCAGGGGGCACAGATACGCAGTATTTT
>NA|TRBV13|NA|TRBJ1-3
CASSLAGSGSFGNTIYF
TGTGCCAGCAGCTTAGCCGGGTCAGGGAGCTTCGGAAACACCATATATTTT
>NA|TRBV6-5|NA|TRBJ1-1
CASSLEGNTEAFF
TGTGCCAGCAGTTTAGAGGGTAACACTGAAGCTTTCTTT
>NA|TRBV3-1/TRBV3-2|NA|TRBJ1-1
CASSHHGNTEAFF
TGTGCCAGCAGCCACCACGGCAACACTGAAGCTTTCTTT
>NA|TRBV5-1|NA|TRBJ1-5
CASSLTPNSGKDQPQHF
TGCGCCAGCAGCTTGACTCCCAATTCGGGGAAGGATCAGCCCCAGCATTTT
>TRBD1|TRBV5-1|NA|TRBJ1-4
CASSLWGIDRVGEKLFF
TGCGCCAGCAGCTTGTGGGGAATTGACAGGGTCGGAGAAAAACTGTTTTTT
>TRBD2|TRBV7-2|NA|TRBJ2-2
CASSLRTLAGGRTGELFF
TGTGCCAGCAGCTTAAGGACTCTGGCGGGAGGGCGGACCGGGGAGCTGTTTTTT
>NA|TRBV10-1|NA|TRBJ1-5
CASSSPRGPDQPQHF
TGCGCCAGCAGTTCCCCGAGGGGCCCTGATCAGCCCCAGCATTTT
>TRBD1|TRBV9|NA|TRBJ2-6
CASSTGGLGRGGANVLTF
TGTGCCAGCAGCACAGGGGGGTTAGGCCGAGGAGGGGCCAACGTCCTGACTTTC
>TRBD1|TRBV28|NA|TRBJ2-2
CASSPGQGAGGELFF
TGTGCCAGCAGTCCAGGACAGGGGGCGGGCGGGGAGCTGTTTTTT
>NA|TRBV5-4|NA|TRBJ2-3
CASSLPDGTDTQYF
TGTGCCAGCAGCTTACCAGATGGAACAGATACGCAGTATTTT
>TRBD2|TRBV4-2|once|TRBJ2-1
CASSQDPRTSGDYNEQFF
TGTGCCAGCAGCCAAGATCCGAGGACTAGCGGAGACTACAATGAGCAGTTCTTC
>TRBD2|TRBV6-5|NA|TRBJ2-7
CASSFLLAGGYEQYF
TGTGCCAGCAGTTTCCTCCTAGCGGGAGGCTACGAGCAGTACTTC
>NA|TRBV6-5|NA|TRBJ1-4
CASSNQGGVEKLFF
TGTGCCAGCAGTAATCAGGGCGGCGTGGAAAAACTGTTTTTT
>NA|TRBV4-2|once|TRBJ1-3
CASSQEPGNTIYF
TGTGCCAGCAGCCAAGAACCCGGAAACACCATATATTTT
>NA|TRBV4-1|NA|TRBJ2-6
CASSQDSTGVGANVLTF
TGCGCCAGCAGCCAAGATTCAACGGGGGTTGGGGCCAACGTCCTGACTTTC
>NA|TRBV5-6|NA|TRBJ1-1
CASSSYVIRNTEAFF
TGTGCCAGCAGCTCATATGTGATAAGGAACACTGAAGCTTTCTTT
>TRBD1|TRBV27|NA|TRBJ2-2
CASRQGYGELFF
TGTGCCAGCCGACAGGGGTACGGGGAGCTGTTTTTT
>TRBD1|TRBV2|NA|TRBJ1-5
CASSGDRGLNQPQHF
TGTGCCAGCAGTGGCGACAGGGGGCTCAATCAGCCCCAGCATTTT
>TRBD2|TRBV7-9|NA|TRBJ2-1
CASSSRLAVSPQFF
TGTGCCAGCAGCTCAAGACTAGCGGTCAGCCCCCAGTTCTTC